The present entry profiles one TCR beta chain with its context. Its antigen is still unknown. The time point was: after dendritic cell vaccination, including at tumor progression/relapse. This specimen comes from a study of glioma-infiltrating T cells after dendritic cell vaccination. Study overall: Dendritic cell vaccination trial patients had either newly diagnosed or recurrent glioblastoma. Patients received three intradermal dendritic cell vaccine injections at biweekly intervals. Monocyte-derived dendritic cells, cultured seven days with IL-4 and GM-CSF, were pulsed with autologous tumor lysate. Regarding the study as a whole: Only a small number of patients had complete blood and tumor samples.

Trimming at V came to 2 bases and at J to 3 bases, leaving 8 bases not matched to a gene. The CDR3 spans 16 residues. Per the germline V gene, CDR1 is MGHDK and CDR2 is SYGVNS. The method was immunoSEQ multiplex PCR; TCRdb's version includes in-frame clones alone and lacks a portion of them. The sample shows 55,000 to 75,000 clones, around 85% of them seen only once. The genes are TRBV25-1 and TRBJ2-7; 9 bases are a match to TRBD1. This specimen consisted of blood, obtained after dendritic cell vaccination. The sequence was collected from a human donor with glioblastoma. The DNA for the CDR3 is TGTGCCAGCAGTGAAAGGATCGGGACAGGGCGCTACGAGCAGTACTTC. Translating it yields CASSERIGTGRYEQYF.